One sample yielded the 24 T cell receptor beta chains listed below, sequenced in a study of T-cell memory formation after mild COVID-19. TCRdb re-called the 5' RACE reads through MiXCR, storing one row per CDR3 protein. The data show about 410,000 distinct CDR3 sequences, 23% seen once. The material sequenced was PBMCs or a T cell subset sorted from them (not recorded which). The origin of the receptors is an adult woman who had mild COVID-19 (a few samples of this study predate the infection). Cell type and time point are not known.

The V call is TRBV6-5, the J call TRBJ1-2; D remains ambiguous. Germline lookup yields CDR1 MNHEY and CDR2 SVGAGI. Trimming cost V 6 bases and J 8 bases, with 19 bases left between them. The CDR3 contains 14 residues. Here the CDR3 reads CASSPLLPAVGYTF. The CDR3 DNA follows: TGTGCCAGCAGCCCACTCTTACCCGCGGTGGGCTACACCTTC.

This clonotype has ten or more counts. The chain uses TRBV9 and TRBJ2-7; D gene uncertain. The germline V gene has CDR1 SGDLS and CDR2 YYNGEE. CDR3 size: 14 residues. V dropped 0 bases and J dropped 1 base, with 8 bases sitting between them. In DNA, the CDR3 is TGTGCCAGCAGCGTAGGCCCAGGATCCTACGAGCAGTACTTC. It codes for CASSVGPGSYEQYF.

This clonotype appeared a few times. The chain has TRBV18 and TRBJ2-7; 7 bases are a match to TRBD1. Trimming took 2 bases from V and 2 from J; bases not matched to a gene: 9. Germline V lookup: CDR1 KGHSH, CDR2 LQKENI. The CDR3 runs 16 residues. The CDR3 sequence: CASSPVLTGQTYEQYF. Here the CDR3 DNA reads TGTGCCAGCTCACCAGTGTTAACGGGACAGACCTACGAGCAGTACTTC.

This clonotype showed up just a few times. CDR3 sequence reads: CASSTMGLDRELFF. CDR3 DNA: TGTGCCAGCAGCACGATGGGGCTAGACCGGGAGCTGTTTTTT. The chain combines TRBV7-9 with TRBJ2-2; tentative D call: TRBD1 (5 bases). Between the trimmed V and J ends, which lost 5 bases and 9 bases, there was a span of 16 bases. The CDR3 has 14 amino acids. Germline CDR1 is SEHNR and CDR2 is FQNEAQ (reference sequence).

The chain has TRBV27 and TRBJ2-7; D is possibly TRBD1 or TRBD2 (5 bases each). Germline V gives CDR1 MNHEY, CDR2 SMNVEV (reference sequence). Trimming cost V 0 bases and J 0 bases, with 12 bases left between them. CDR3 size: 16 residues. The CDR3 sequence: CASSLSARGYSYEQYF. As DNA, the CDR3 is TGTGCCAGCAGTTTATCGGCGAGGGGATACTCCTACGAGCAGTACTTC.

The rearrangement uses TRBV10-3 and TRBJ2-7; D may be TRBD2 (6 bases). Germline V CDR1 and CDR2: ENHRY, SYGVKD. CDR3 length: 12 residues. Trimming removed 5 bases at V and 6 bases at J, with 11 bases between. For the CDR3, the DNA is TGTGCCATCAGTCGGGACTTAGGCGAGCAGTACTTC. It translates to CAISRDLGEQYF.

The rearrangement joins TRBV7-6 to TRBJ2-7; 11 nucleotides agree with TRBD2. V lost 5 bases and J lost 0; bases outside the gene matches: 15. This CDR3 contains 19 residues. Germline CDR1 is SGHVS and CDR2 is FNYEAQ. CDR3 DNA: TGTGCCAGCAGCCGACACAATAGCGGGAGGGCCCCGAGCTCCTACGAGCAGTACTTC. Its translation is CASSRHNSGRAPSSYEQYF.

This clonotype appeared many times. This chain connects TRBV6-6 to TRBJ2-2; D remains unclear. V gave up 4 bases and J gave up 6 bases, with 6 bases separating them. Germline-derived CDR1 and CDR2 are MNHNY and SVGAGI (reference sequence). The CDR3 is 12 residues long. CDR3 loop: CASSLDSGELFF. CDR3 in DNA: TGTGCCAGCAGTTTAGACTCCGGGGAGCTGTTTTTT.

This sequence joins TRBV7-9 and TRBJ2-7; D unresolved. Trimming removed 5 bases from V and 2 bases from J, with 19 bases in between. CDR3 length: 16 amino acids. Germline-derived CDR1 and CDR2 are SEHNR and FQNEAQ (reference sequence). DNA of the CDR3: TGTGCCAGCAGCGGTGTCTCGTCGACATATCCCTACGAGCAGTACTTC. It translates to CASSGVSSTYPYEQYF.

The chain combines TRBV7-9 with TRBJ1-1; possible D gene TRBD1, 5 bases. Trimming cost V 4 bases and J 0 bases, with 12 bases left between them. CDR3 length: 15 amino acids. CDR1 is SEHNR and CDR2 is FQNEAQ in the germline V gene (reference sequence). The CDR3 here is CASSSSRGVNTEAFF. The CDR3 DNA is TGTGCCAGCAGCTCCAGTCGGGGGGTGAACACTGAAGCTTTCTTT.

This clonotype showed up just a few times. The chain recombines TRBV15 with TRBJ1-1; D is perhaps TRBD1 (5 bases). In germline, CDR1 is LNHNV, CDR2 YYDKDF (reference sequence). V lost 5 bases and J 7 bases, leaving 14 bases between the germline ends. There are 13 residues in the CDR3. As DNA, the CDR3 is TGTGCCACCAGCCTCTCTGAGGGGATTGAAGCTTTCTTT. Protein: CATSLSEGIEAFF. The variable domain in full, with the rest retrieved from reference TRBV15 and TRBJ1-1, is DAMVIQNPRYQVTQFGKPVTLSCSQTLNHNVMYWYQQKSSQAPKLLFHYYDKDFNNEADTPDNFQSRRPNTSFCFLDIRSPGLGDTAMYLCATSLSEGIEAFFGQGTRLTVV.

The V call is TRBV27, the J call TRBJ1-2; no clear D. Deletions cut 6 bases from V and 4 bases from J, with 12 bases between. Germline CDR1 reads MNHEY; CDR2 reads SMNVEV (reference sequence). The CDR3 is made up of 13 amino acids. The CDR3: CASRYTASYGYTF. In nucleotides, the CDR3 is TGTGCCAGCAGGTATACAGCGTCCTATGGCTACACCTTC.

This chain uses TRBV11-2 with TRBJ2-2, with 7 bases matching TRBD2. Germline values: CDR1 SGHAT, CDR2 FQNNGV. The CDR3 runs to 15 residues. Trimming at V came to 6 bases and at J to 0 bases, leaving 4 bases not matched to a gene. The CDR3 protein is CASSWDYSNTGELFF. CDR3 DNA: TGTGCCAGCAGTTGGGACTACTCGAACACCGGGGAGCTGTTTTTT. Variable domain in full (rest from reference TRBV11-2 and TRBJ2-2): EAGVAQSPRYKIIEKRQSVAFWCNPISGHATLYWYQQILGQGPKLLIQFQNNGVVDDSQLPKDRFSAERLKGVDSTLKIQPAKLEDSAVYLCASSWDYSNTGELFFGEGSRLTVL.

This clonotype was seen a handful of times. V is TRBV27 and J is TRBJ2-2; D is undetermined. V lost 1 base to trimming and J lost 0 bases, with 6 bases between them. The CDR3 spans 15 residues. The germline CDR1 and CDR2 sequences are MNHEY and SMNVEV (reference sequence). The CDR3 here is CASSLYAANTGELFF. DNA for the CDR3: TGTGCCAGCAGTTTATATGCTGCGAACACCGGGGAGCTGTTTTTT.

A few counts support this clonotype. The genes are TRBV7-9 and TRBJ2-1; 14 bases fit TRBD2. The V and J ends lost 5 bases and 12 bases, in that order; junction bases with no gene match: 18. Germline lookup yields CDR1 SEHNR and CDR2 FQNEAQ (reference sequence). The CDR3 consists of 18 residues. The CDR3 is CASSPTGAGTSGSGAQFF. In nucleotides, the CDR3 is TGTGCCAGCAGCCCGACCGGGGCCGGGACTAGCGGGAGTGGGGCGCAGTTCTTC.

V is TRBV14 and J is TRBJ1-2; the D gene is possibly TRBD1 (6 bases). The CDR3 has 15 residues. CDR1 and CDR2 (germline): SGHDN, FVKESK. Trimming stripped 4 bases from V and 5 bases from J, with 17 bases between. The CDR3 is CASSRTDSSPYGYTF. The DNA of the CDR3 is TGTGCCAGCAGCCGAACGGACAGTTCGCCTTATGGCTACACCTTC. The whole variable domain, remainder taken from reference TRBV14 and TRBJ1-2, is EAGVTQFPSHSVIEKGQTVTLRCDPISGHDNLYWYRRVMGKEIKFLLHFVKESKQDESGMPNNRFLAERTGGTYSTLKVQPAELEDSGVYFCASSRTDSSPYGYTFGSGTRLTVV.

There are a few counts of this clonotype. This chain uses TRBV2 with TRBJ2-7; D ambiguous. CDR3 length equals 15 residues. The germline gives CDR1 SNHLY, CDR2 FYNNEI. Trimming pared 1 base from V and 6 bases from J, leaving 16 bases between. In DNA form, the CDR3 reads TGTGCCAGCAGTGAAGAACCTCTCACAGCGAGCGAGCAGTACTTC. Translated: CASSEEPLTASEQYF.

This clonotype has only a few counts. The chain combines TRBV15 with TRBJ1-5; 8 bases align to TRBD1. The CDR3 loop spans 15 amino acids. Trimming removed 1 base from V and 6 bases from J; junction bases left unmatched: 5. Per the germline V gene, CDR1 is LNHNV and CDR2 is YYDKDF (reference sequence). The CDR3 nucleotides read TGTGCCACCAGCAGAGGGACAGGGTGGGGTCAGCCCCAGCATTTT. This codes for CATSRGTGWGQPQHF.

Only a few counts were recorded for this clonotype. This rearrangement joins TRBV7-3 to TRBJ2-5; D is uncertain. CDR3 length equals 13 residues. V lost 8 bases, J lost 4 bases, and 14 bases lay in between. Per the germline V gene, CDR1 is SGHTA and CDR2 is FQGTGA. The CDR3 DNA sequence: TGTGCCAGCTCGCAGACGAAGGGAGAGACCCAGTACTTC. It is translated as CASSQTKGETQYF.

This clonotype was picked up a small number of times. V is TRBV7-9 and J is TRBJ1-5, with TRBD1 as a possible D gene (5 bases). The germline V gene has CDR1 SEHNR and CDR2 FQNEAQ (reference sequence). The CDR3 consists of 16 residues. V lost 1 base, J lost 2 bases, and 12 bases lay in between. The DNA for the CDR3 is TGTGCCAGCAGCTTAGATCTGGGGACGGGCAATCAGCCCCAGCATTTT. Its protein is CASSLDLGTGNQPQHF.

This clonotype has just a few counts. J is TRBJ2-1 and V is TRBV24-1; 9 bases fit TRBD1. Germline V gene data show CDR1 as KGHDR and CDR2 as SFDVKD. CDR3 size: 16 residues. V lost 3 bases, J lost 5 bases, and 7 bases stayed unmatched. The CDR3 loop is CATSDPGQGPDNEQFF. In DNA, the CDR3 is TGTGCCACCAGTGATCCCGGACAGGGGCCTGACAATGAGCAGTTCTTC.

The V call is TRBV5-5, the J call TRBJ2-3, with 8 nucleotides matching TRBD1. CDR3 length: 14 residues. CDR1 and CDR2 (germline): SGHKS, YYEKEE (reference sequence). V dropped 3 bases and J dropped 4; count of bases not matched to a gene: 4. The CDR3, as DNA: TGTGCCAGCAGCTCCGGGACAGGACCAGATACGCAGTATTTT. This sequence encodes CASSSGTGPDTQYF.

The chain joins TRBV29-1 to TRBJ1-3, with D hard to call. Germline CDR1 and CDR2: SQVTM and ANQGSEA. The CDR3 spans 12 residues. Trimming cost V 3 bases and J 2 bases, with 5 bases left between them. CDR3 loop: CSVDGPGNTIYF. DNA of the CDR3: TGCAGCGTTGACGGACCTGGAAACACCATATATTTT.

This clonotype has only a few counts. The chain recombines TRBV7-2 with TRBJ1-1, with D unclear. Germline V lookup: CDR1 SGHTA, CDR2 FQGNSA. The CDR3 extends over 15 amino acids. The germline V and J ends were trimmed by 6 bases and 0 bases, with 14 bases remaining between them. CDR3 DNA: TGTGCCAGCAGGCTGGGCGCACAATTGAACACTGAAGCTTTCTTT. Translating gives CASRLGAQLNTEAFF.